A single sample gave rise to the 32 T cell receptor beta chains below, sequenced in a study of T-cell reconstitution after alpha-beta-depleted transplantation in children. It was with unique molecular identifiers that the TCRbeta library was prepared. In TCRdb, the PCR reads were re-called with MiXCR into one record per CDR3 protein. This table has about 200,000 distinct CDR3 sequences, approximately 15% appearing once. The source material was PBMCs, mostly from graft donor cells, sampled 360 days after TCRalphabeta/CD19-depleted stem cell transplant. Every receptor here comes from a male patient aged 2 to 10 who had a stem cell transplant for acute lymphoblastic leukemia, so the T cells may come from the graft donor.

CDR3 nucleotide sequence: TGCGCCAGCAGGGAAAGAGGGGGCCCGACTGAAGCTTTCTTT. It yields the protein CASRERGGPTEAFF. The chain links TRBV5-1 to TRBJ1-1, with 7 bases that match TRBD1. The germline CDR1 and CDR2 sequences are SGHRS and YFSETQ. This CDR3 contains 14 residues. V shed 5 bases and J 5 bases; nucleotides not matched to a gene: 9.

This clonotype was observed a handful of times. The chain joins TRBV18 to TRBJ2-1; D perhaps matches TRBD2 (5 bases). Trimming shortened V by 0 bases and J by 5 bases, and 8 bases separated the two germline ends. The CDR3 runs to 14 residues. Germline V lookup: CDR1 KGHSH, CDR2 LQKENI. The CDR3 DNA reads as TGTGCCAGCTCACCACCGGTCGGGAACAATGAGCAGTTCTTC. Residues: CASSPPVGNNEQFF.

The chain uses TRBV7-2 and TRBJ2-1; TRBD1 might be the D (6 bases). The CDR3 has 16 residues. V was shortened by 1 base and J by 1 base, with 11 bases between the two germline ends. CDR1 is SGHTA, CDR2 FQGNSA, per germline. CDR3 nucleotide sequence: TGTGCCAGCAGCTTAGAGGTCAGGGGATCCTACAATGAGCAGTTCTTC. It encodes CASSLEVRGSYNEQFF. The variable domain in full, completed from reference TRBV7-2 and TRBJ2-1, reads GAGVSQSPSNKVTEKGKDVELRCDPISGHTALYWYRQSLGQGLEFLIYFQGNSAPDKSGLPSDRFSAERTGGSVSTLTIQRTQQEDSAVYLCASSLEVRGSYNEQFFGPGTRLTVL.

The chain joins TRBV5-1 to TRBJ2-7, with TRBD1 identical over 7 bases. The germline gives CDR1 SGHRS, CDR2 YFSETQ. V shed 5 bases and J 9 bases; nucleotides not matched to a gene: 14. The CDR3 loop spans 14 amino acids. CDR3 in DNA: TGCGCCAGCAGAGTTGGGACAGCGACTATGGGGCAGTACTTC. This encodes CASRVGTATMGQYF.

The rearrangement links TRBV6-5 to TRBJ2-5; 10 bases align to TRBD2. The germline V gene encodes CDR1 MNHEY and CDR2 SVGAGI. After removal of 6 bases from V and 7 bases from J, the junction contained 8 bases not matched to a gene. The CDR3 contains 14 residues. CDR3 protein: CASSDSSGGRTQYF. The CDR3 region has the DNA TGTGCCAGCAGCGACTCTAGCGGGGGTAGGACCCAGTACTTC.

J is TRBJ2-7 and V is TRBV2; D gene ambiguous. V was clipped by 4 bases and J by 7 bases, with 5 bases between them. There are 10 residues in the CDR3. Germline CDR1 is SNHLY and CDR2 is FYNNEI. The CDR3: CASSGLEQYF. The DNA for the CDR3 is TGTGCCAGCAGTGGTCTGGAGCAGTACTTC.

This clonotype was seen more than once but under ten times. V gene TRBV7-7 combines with J gene TRBJ2-3; D not certain. This CDR3 contains 15 residues. CDR1 and CDR2 from the germline V gene are SSHAT and FNYEAQ (reference sequence). V was shortened by 0 bases and J by 1 base, with 8 bases between the two germline ends. The CDR3 spells CASSLAMTGTDTQYF. For the CDR3, the DNA is TGTGCCAGCAGCTTAGCGATGACGGGCACAGATACGCAGTATTTT.

This clonotype appeared many times. The genes are TRBV20-1 and TRBJ2-5; D is uncertain. The V gene lost 1 base and the J gene lost 1 base, with 13 bases spanning the gap. The CDR3 consists of 15 residues. Germline lookup yields CDR1 DFQATT and CDR2 SNEGSKA (reference sequence). The CDR3 DNA is TGCAGTGCTAGAGGAACTCTAGGGTCCCAAGAGACCCAGTACTTC. Its translation is CSARGTLGSQETQYF.

The chain joins TRBV6-1 to TRBJ2-7; 10 positions match TRBD1. Germline V gives CDR1 MNHNS, CDR2 SASEGT. Trimming removed 6 bases from V and 4 bases from J; junction bases left unmatched: 6. The CDR3 is made up of 14 amino acids. The CDR3 DNA follows: TGTGCCAGCAGGCTCTGGACAGGGGGTTACGAGCAGTACTTC. It specifies CASRLWTGGYEQYF.

This clonotype was seen more than once but under ten times. J is TRBJ1-1 and V is TRBV9; TRBD1 matches at 8 bases. With 1 base clipped from V and 8 bases from J, the junction kept 4 bases outside the gene matches. Per the germline V gene, CDR1 is SGDLS and CDR2 is YYNGEE. The CDR3 is made up of 13 amino acids. CDR3: CASSVFGQGEAFF. In DNA, the CDR3 is TGTGCCAGCAGCGTATTCGGACAGGGCGAAGCTTTCTTT.

This chain joins TRBV4-2 and TRBJ2-5; D ambiguous. CDR3 size: 16 residues. CDR1 and CDR2 from the germline V gene are LGHNA and YNFKEQ. Trimming cost V 8 bases and J 2 bases, with 21 bases left between them. Written as DNA, the CDR3 is TGTGCCAGCCGTCCTAGGGCGACCAAGAAGCAAGAGACCCAGTACTTC. Protein sequence: CASRPRATKKQETQYF.

There are a few counts of this clonotype. The chain carries TRBV12-3 or TRBV12-4 and TRBJ2-7; possibly TRBD1 or TRBD2 for D (6 bases each). CDR3 length: 16 residues. V lost 2 bases to trimming and J lost 1 base, with 15 bases between them. Written as DNA, the CDR3 is TGTGCCAGCAGTTTAATGTCGGGGGCGAGATCCTACGAGCAGTACTTC. It encodes CASSLMSGARSYEQYF.

This chain connects TRBV15 to TRBJ2-5; D perhaps matches TRBD2 (7 bases). CDR1 is LNHNV and CDR2 is YYDKDF in the germline V gene (reference sequence). The V end was cut by 3 bases, the J end by 5 bases, with 16 bases between. The CDR3 is made up of 15 amino acids. CDR3 residues: CATSRTGGWEETQYF. The CDR3 DNA is TGTGCCACCAGCAGGACGGGGGGCTGGGAGGAGACCCAGTACTTC.

This clonotype occurred many times. The V and J genes are TRBV7-9 and TRBJ1-6, with D possibly being TRBD1 (6 bases). V shed 1 base and J shed 7 bases, with 11 bases lying between them. Germline V gene data show CDR1 as SEHNR and CDR2 as FQNEAQ (reference sequence). This CDR3 spans 15 amino acids. CDR3 coding DNA: TGTGCCAGCAGCTTAGGCACAGGGCGAAATTCACCCCTCCACTTT. This codes for CASSLGTGRNSPLHF. The full variable domain, rest sourced from reference TRBV7-9 and TRBJ1-6, is DTGVSQNPRHKITKRGQNVTFRCDPISEHNRLYWYRQTLGQGPEFLTYFQNEAQLEKSRLLSDRFSAERPKGSFSTLEIQRTEQGDSAMYLCASSLGTGRNSPLHFGNGTRLTVT.

This chain joins TRBV10-3 and TRBJ1-1; the D gene is possibly TRBD1 (5 bases). The V end was cut by 8 bases, the J end by 1 base, with 8 bases between. The germline gives CDR1 ENHRY, CDR2 SYGVKD. This CDR3 contains 12 residues. This chain's CDR3 is CAIRDENTEAFF. The CDR3 bases are TGTGCCATCCGGGACGAGAACACTGAAGCTTTCTTT.

This clonotype was recorded a few times. J is TRBJ1-1 and V is TRBV19; D is unresolved. Trimming removed 8 bases at V and 7 bases at J, with 11 bases between. The germline V gene encodes CDR1 LNHDA and CDR2 SQIVND (reference sequence). CDR3 size: 11 residues. CDR3 region: CASEKGLEAFF. DNA of the CDR3: TGTGCCAGTGAAAAGGGCCTTGAAGCTTTCTTT.

The V and J genes are TRBV28 and TRBJ2-1, with D perhaps matching TRBD2 (5 bases). The CDR3 contains 13 residues. Germline V gene sequence: CDR1 MDHEN, CDR2 SYDVKM. The V end was cut by 7 bases, the J end by 1 base, with 8 bases between. In nucleotides, the CDR3 is TGTGCCAGCAAGAGGACTTCCTACAATGAGCAGTTCTTC. This gives the protein CASKRTSYNEQFF.

This clonotype was seen more than once but under ten times. This sequence joins TRBV7-2 and TRBJ2-7; 13 bases map to TRBD2. Per the germline V gene, CDR1 is SGHTA and CDR2 is FQGNSA. The CDR3 is 15 amino acids. J gave up 4 bases and V 5 bases, and 5 bases lay outside the gene matches. The CDR3 nucleotides read TGTGCCAGCAGCACTCGACTAGCGGGGGGTTACGAGCAGTACTTC. Protein product: CASSTRLAGGYEQYF.

A few counts support this clonotype. The gene calls are TRBV20-1 and TRBJ2-7; TRBD1 matches 10 bases. Germline V gene sequence: CDR1 DFQATT, CDR2 SNEGSKA (reference sequence). The CDR3 runs 14 residues. With 5 bases clipped from V and 5 bases from J, the junction kept 9 bases outside the gene matches. The CDR3 bases are TGCAGTGCTGATCCGGGACAGGGGTTCCACGAGCAGTACTTC. This gives the protein CSADPGQGFHEQYF.

This clonotype occurred a few times. The chain has TRBV6-4 and TRBJ2-1; maybe TRBD2 (6 bases). The V end was cut by 1 base, the J end by 7 bases, with 17 bases between. Germline CDR1 reads MRHNA; CDR2 reads SNTAGT. This CDR3 is built from 16 residues. CDR3 residues: CASSDWHGRNKNEQFF. The CDR3, as DNA: TGTGCCAGCAGTGACTGGCACGGGAGAAATAAAAATGAGCAGTTCTTC.

The table lists this clonotype with a few counts. This chain uses TRBV7-9 with TRBJ2-1; 12 nucleotides line up with TRBD1. CDR1 is SEHNR, CDR2 FQNEAQ, per germline (reference sequence). V was clipped by 5 bases and J by 4 bases; unmatched bases: 9. The CDR3 is made up of 17 amino acids. The CDR3 coding sequence is TGTGCCAGCAGCCCTACTCAGGGACAGGGGGCTTACAATGAGCAGTTCTTC. The encoded protein is CASSPTQGQGAYNEQFF.

This clonotype showed up just a few times. The chain uses TRBV14 and TRBJ2-1; the D is unclear. Germline CDR1 SGHDN, CDR2 FVKESK. The CDR3 consists of 15 residues. With 4 bases removed from V and 5 bases from J, the gap between germline ends came to 15 bases. The CDR3 loop is CASSRREDRDNEQFF. CDR3 coding DNA: TGTGCCAGCAGCCGACGAGAGGACCGAGACAATGAGCAGTTCTTC.

The V and J genes are TRBV20-1 and TRBJ1-1, with D maybe TRBD1 (6 bases). Deletions cut 3 bases from V and 4 bases from J, with 15 bases between. Looked up from germline, CDR1 is DFQATT and CDR2 is SNEGSKA (reference sequence). The CDR3 extends over 14 amino acids. The CDR3 reads CSASTGTLGTEAFF. The CDR3 nucleotides are TGCAGTGCTAGTACAGGGACCTTGGGCACTGAAGCTTTCTTT.

The chain joins TRBV2 to TRBJ1-2; D gene unclear. Per the germline V gene, CDR1 is SNHLY and CDR2 is FYNNEI. V dropped 7 bases and J dropped 8 bases, with 8 bases sitting between them. The CDR3 sequence is 10 residues long. The CDR3 sequence is CASILGGYTF. CDR3 coding DNA: TGTGCCAGCATCCTGGGGGGCTACACCTTC.

This clonotype appeared a few times. This chain connects TRBV24-1 to TRBJ2-3; D unclear. CDR1 KGHDR and CDR2 SFDVKD come from the germline V gene. The V gene lost 3 bases and the J gene lost 1 base, with 1 base spanning the gap. The CDR3 is 12 amino acids. The CDR3 nucleotides are TGTGCCACCAGTGATCGCACAGATACGCAGTATTTT. This sequence encodes CATSDRTDTQYF.

This clonotype was observed at least ten times. The chain links TRBV4-2 to TRBJ2-1; TRBD1 matches 8 bases. The CDR3 is 18 residues long. The germline CDR1 and CDR2 sequences are LGHNA and YNFKEQ. The junction had 10 bases not matched to a gene; V was cut back by 0 bases and J by 3 bases. The CDR3: CASSQERLAGGSYNEQFF. The CDR3 DNA is TGTGCCAGCAGCCAAGAAAGGCTGGCAGGGGGCAGCTACAATGAGCAGTTCTTC.

This clonotype was detected many times. The CDR3 sequence is CASSYSGTRVTAYEQYF. CDR3 sequence (DNA): TGTGCCAGCAGTTACTCGGGGACGAGGGTTACCGCCTACGAGCAGTACTTC. The rearrangement links TRBV6-2 or TRBV6-3 to TRBJ2-7; the D call may be TRBD1 or TRBD2 (5 bases each). V was pared by 0 bases and J by 2 bases, with 17 bases between. Germline V gene data show CDR1 as MNHEY and CDR2 as SVGEGT. The CDR3 runs to 17 residues.

The V call is TRBV2, the J call TRBJ2-6, with 7 bases lining up with TRBD1. This CDR3 region has 19 residues. J lost 0 bases, V lost 5 bases, and 13 bases had no gene match. Germline CDR1 SNHLY, CDR2 FYNNEI. The CDR3 here is CASSFPEGTANSGANVLTF. In DNA form, the CDR3 reads TGTGCCAGCAGTTTCCCTGAGGGGACAGCCAACTCTGGGGCCAACGTCCTGACTTTC.

The chain employs TRBV7-2 and TRBJ2-1; 10 bases fit TRBD1. Germline V CDR1 and CDR2: SGHTA, FQGNSA. J gave up 7 bases and V 3 bases, and 6 bases lay outside the gene matches. The CDR3 length is 15 residues. The CDR3 region is CASSFGTGVTNEQFF. CDR3 nucleotides: TGTGCCAGCAGCTTCGGGACAGGGGTCACGAATGAGCAGTTCTTC.

The rearrangement joins TRBV5-1 to TRBJ1-1, with a possible D match to TRBD1 (6 bases). V was pared by 3 bases and J by 2 bases, with 14 bases between. This CDR3 contains 15 residues. CDR1 and CDR2 (germline): SGHRS, YFSETQ. CDR3 coding DNA: TGCGCCAGCAGCTGGGGGGGCGTCGTAAACACTGAAGCTTTCTTT. This codes for CASSWGGVVNTEAFF.

The chain uses TRBV7-2 and TRBJ2-6, with D hard to call. The CDR3 runs to 17 residues. The germline CDR1 and CDR2 sequences are SGHTA and FQGNSA. Trimming cost V 1 base and J 0 bases, with 10 bases left between them. As DNA, the CDR3 is TGTGCCAGCAGCTTAGTGTTGGCTAGCTCTGGGGCCAACGTCCTGACTTTC. Its protein product is CASSLVLASSGANVLTF.

This clonotype has just a few counts. This chain joins TRBV4-3 and TRBJ2-1, with 11 bases that match TRBD2. V lost 0 bases and J lost 4; bases outside the gene matches: 5. CDR3 length equals 17 residues. Germline V gives CDR1 LGHNA, CDR2 YSLEER. CDR3 DNA sequence: TGCGCCAGCAGCCAAGATGAGGCTAGCGGGGGGTACAATGAGCAGTTCTTC. It codes for CASSQDEASGGYNEQFF.